This T cell receptor (beta chain) was captured by sequencing in a study of T cells expressing NK-cell markers. The wider study: The authors sequenced eight donors, of whom seven were HCMV-seropositive and one was seronegative.

Template switching by 5'RACE with UMIs generated the TCR beta cDNA. No DNA is given; TCRdb re-called the 5' RACE reads and lists each CDR3 protein once. The table gives a few hundred thousand distinct CDR3 sequences; the top ten clones make up about 0.39% of it. Notes on this clonotype: The antigen is undetermined.

The study, taken as a whole, reports: Among CD8+ T cells from five or six donors, dominant NKG2C+ clonotypes accounted for roughly 1.0-7.0%. HCMV specificity of the expanded NKG2C+ T cell clones stayed unclear.

This CDR3 contains 18 residues. Sequencing was performed on blood T cells: a sorted CD56 or NKG2C T cell subset, CD4+ or CD8+ T cells, or bulk PBMC T cells (not recorded which). This sequence originates from a man aged 18 to 35 in good health. The chain has TRBV12-3 or TRBV12-4 and TRBJ2-2; TCRdb picks TRBD1, but there is no DNA to check that call. CDR3 sequence reads: CASSPGAPDRGRTGELFF.